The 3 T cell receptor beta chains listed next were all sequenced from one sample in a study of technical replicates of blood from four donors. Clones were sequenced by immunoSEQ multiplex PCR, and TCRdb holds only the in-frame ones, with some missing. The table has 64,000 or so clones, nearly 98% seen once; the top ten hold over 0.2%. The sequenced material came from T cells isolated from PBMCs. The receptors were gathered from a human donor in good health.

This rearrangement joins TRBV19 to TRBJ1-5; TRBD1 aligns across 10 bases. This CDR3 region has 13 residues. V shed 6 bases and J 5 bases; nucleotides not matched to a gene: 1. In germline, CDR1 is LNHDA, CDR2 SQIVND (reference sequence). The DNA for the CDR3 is TGTGCCAGTAGCGGGACAGGGGATCAGCCCCAGCATTTT. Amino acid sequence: CASSGTGDQPQHF.

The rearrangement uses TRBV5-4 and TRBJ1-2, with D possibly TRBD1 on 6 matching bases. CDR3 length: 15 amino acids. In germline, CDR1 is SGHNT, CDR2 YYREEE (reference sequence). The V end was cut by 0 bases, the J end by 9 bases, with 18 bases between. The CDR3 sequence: CASSLESGGGGSYTF. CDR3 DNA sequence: TGTGCCAGCAGCTTGGAATCGGGGGGCGGAGGGAGCTACACCTTC.

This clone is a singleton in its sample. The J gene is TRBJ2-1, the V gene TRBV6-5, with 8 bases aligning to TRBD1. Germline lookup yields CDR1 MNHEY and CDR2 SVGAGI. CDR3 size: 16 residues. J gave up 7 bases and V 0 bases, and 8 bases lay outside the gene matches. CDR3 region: CASSYSSSNRGNEQFF. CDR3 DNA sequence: TGTGCCAGCAGTTACTCATCTTCTAACAGGGGGAATGAGCAGTTCTTC.